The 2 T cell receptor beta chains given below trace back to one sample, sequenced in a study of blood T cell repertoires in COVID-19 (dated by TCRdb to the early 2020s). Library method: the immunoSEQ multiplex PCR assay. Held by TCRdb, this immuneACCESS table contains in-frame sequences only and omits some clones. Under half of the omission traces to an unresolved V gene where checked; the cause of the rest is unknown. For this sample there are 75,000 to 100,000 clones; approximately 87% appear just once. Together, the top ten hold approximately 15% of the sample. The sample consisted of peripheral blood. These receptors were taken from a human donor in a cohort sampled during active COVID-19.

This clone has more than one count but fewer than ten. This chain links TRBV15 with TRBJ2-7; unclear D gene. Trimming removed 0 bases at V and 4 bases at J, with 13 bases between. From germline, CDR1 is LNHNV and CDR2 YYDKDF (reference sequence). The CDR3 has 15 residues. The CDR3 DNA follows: TGTGCCACCAGCAGAGATGACAATCCCAAATACGAGCAGTACTTC. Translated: CATSRDDNPKYEQYF.

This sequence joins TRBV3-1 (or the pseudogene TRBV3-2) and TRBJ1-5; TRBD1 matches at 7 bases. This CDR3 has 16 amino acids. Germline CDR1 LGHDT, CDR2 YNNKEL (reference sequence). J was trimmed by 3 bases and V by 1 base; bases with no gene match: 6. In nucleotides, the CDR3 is TGTGCCAGCAGCCAAGGGGCAGGGGGGATCAATCAGCCCCAGCATTTT. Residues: CASSQGAGGINQPQHF.